The rows below give T cell receptor beta chains drawn from one sample of a study of human T cells and chemical hapten exposure. TCRdb re-called the RACE reads through MiXCR, storing one row per CDR3 protein. The data show around 380,000 distinct CDR3 sequences, with 4.8% seen just once and under 3% held by the top ten. The sample consisted of whole blood, taken in connection with sensitization to the hapten diphenylcyclopropenone (DPC). The origin of the receptors is a woman in her fifties or sixties with alopecia areata. Some clones in this sample may be carry-over from other donors' samples. Both conserved end residues are part of each CDR3. D genes are given only for firm matches. A row's size may be missing; if present it is once, few, many or a size class.

clone size: .; D gene: .; V gene: TRBV5-4; J gene: TRBJ1-1; CDR3 protein: CASSLAAGKAFF; CDR3 DNA: TGTGCCAGCAGCTTGGCGGCGGGAAAAGCTTTCTTT
clone size: few; D gene: .; V gene: TRBV2; J gene: TRBJ2-7; CDR3 protein: CASSAGRPTYEQYF; CDR3 DNA: TGTGCCAGCAGTGCAGGGCGCCCTACCTACGAGCAGTACTTC
clone size: many; D gene: .; V gene: TRBV7-2; J gene: TRBJ1-6; CDR3 protein: CASSLDGVTNSPLHF; CDR3 DNA: TGTGCCAGCAGCTTAGATGGGGTTACGAATTCACCCCTCCACTTT
clone size: .; D gene: .; V gene: TRBV3-1; J gene: TRBJ1-4; CDR3 protein: CARFFPSATNEKLFF; CDR3 DNA: TGTGCCAGATTTTTCCCGAGTGCAACTAATGAAAAACTGTTTTTT
clone size: many; D gene: .; V gene: TRBV7-8; J gene: TRBJ2-3; CDR3 protein: CASSASSAYSDTQYF; CDR3 DNA: TGTGCCAGCAGCGCCTCTAGCGCCTACTCAGATACGCAGTATTTT
clone size: many; D gene: .; V gene: TRBV6-5; J gene: TRBJ1-5; CDR3 protein: CASSYYQGPQHF; CDR3 DNA: TGTGCCAGCAGTTACTACCAGGGACCCCAGCATTTT
clone size: few; D gene: .; V gene: TRBV13; J gene: TRBJ2-7; CDR3 protein: CASSLPLARAHEQYF; CDR3 DNA: TGTGCCAGCAGCTTACCCCTAGCGAGGGCCCACGAGCAGTACTTC
clone size: .; D gene: TRBD1; V gene: TRBV10-3; J gene: TRBJ2-3; CDR3 protein: CAISDQGQGRPTQYF; CDR3 DNA: TGTGCCATCAGTGACCAGGGACAGGGACGTCCTACGCAGTATTTT
clone size: few; D gene: .; V gene: TRBV2; J gene: TRBJ2-2; CDR3 protein: CASKIDNTGELFF; CDR3 DNA: TGTGCCAGCAAAATTGACAACACCGGGGAGCTGTTTTTT
clone size: many; D gene: .; V gene: TRBV2; J gene: TRBJ2-3; CDR3 protein: CASGTTDTQYF; CDR3 DNA: TGTGCCAGCGGCACCACAGATACGCAGTATTTT
clone size: few; D gene: TRBD1; V gene: TRBV7-9; J gene: TRBJ1-1; CDR3 protein: CASSPIFPNRGPNTEAFF; CDR3 DNA: TGTGCCAGCAGCCCCATTTTTCCCAACAGGGGCCCGAACACTGAAGCTTTCTTT
clone size: few; D gene: .; V gene: TRBV6-5; J gene: TRBJ2-3; CDR3 protein: CASSYSIHPDTQYF; CDR3 DNA: TGTGCCAGCAGTTACTCGATCCACCCAGATACGCAGTATTTT
clone size: .; D gene: TRBD1; V gene: TRBV6-1; J gene: TRBJ2-1; CDR3 protein: CASSLDRGEDEQFF; CDR3 DNA: TGTGCCAGCAGTCTCGACAGGGGGGAGGATGAGCAGTTCTTC
clone size: few; D gene: .; V gene: TRBV7-9; J gene: TRBJ2-5; CDR3 protein: CASSAQVHQESQYF; CDR3 DNA: TGTGCCAGCAGCGCCCAGGTCCACCAAGAGAGCCAGTACTTC
clone size: many; D gene: .; V gene: TRBV7-9; J gene: TRBJ2-3; CDR3 protein: CASSPSRLTGTDTQYF; CDR3 DNA: TGTGCCAGCAGCCCCTCAAGGCTAACAGGCACAGATACGCAGTATTTT
clone size: many; D gene: TRBD2; V gene: TRBV7-9; J gene: TRBJ2-1; CDR3 protein: CASSQLAGLNEQFF; CDR3 DNA: TGTGCCAGCAGCCAGCTAGCGGGACTGAATGAGCAGTTCTTC
clone size: .; D gene: .; V gene: TRBV29-1; J gene: TRBJ2-1; CDR3 protein: CSVEEVDNEQFF; CDR3 DNA: TGCAGCGTTGAAGAGGTGGACAATGAGCAGTTCTTC
clone size: .; D gene: .; V gene: TRBV4-1; J gene: TRBJ2-7; CDR3 protein: CASSLGRSSYEQYF; CDR3 DNA: TGCGCCAGCAGCCTGGGACGGAGCTCCTACGAGCAGTACTTC
clone size: .; D gene: .; V gene: TRBV5-6; J gene: TRBJ2-2; CDR3 protein: CASSPGDTGELFF; CDR3 DNA: TGTGCCAGCAGCCCGGGCGACACCGGGGAGCTGTTTTTT
clone size: many; D gene: TRBD1; V gene: TRBV7-9; J gene: TRBJ2-7; CDR3 protein: CASSLAGTGGSEQYF; CDR3 DNA: TGTGCCAGCAGCCTAGCCGGGACAGGGGGGAGCGAGCAGTACTTC
clone size: many; D gene: TRBD1; V gene: TRBV28; J gene: TRBJ1-6; CDR3 protein: CASRPGQGIYSPLHF; CDR3 DNA: TGTGCCAGCAGACCGGGACAGGGTATTTATTCACCCCTCCACTTT
clone size: .; D gene: .; V gene: TRBV18; J gene: TRBJ2-7; CDR3 protein: CASSRDPPQSPQEYF; CDR3 DNA: TGTGCCAGCTCACGGGACCCGCCTCAAAGCCCGCAAGAGTACTTC
clone size: many; D gene: .; V gene: TRBV30; J gene: TRBJ1-1; CDR3 protein: CAWTGTLNTEAFF; CDR3 DNA: TGTGCCTGGACCGGGACCTTGAACACTGAAGCTTTCTTT
clone size: many; D gene: TRBD2; V gene: TRBV4-2; J gene: TRBJ2-1; CDR3 protein: CASSQDQASGSYNEQFF; CDR3 DNA: TGTGCCAGCAGCCAAGATCAAGCTAGCGGGAGCTACAATGAGCAGTTCTTC
clone size: many; D gene: .; V gene: TRBV28; J gene: TRBJ2-2; CDR3 protein: CASRVVQGTGELFF; CDR3 DNA: TGTGCCAGCAGGGTCGTCCAGGGGACCGGGGAGCTGTTTTTT
clone size: many; D gene: TRBD1; V gene: TRBV9; J gene: TRBJ2-1; CDR3 protein: CASSVDMTGQGVLDEQFF; CDR3 DNA: TGTGCCAGCAGCGTAGATATGACGGGACAGGGGGTTTTGGATGAGCAGTTCTTC
clone size: many; D gene: .; V gene: TRBV4-2; J gene: TRBJ1-3; CDR3 protein: CASSQDPGTTGNTIYF; CDR3 DNA: TGTGCCAGCAGCCAAGATCCAGGGACTACTGGAAACACCATATATTTT
clone size: many; D gene: .; V gene: TRBV7-9; J gene: TRBJ2-6; CDR3 protein: CASTDRVGANVLTF; CDR3 DNA: TGTGCCAGCACAGATAGGGTGGGGGCCAACGTCCTGACTTTC
clone size: .; D gene: .; V gene: TRBV5-1; J gene: TRBJ2-5; CDR3 protein: CASSSSGTRKETQYF; CDR3 DNA: TGCGCCAGCAGCTCATCCGGGACCCGCAAAGAGACCCAGTACTTC
clone size: few; D gene: .; V gene: TRBV2; J gene: TRBJ1-5; CDR3 protein: CASSEGSSGIQPQHF; CDR3 DNA: TGTGCCAGCAGTGAAGGTTCCAGCGGGATTCAGCCCCAGCATTTT
clone size: few; D gene: .; V gene: TRBV24-1; J gene: TRBJ2-7; CDR3 protein: CATSDPNQPYEQYF; CDR3 DNA: TGTGCCACCAGTGATCCTAACCAACCCTACGAGCAGTACTTC
clone size: .; D gene: .; V gene: TRBV9; J gene: TRBJ1-4; CDR3 protein: CASSVGTLNEKLFF; CDR3 DNA: TGTGCCAGCAGCGTTGGGACCCTTAATGAAAAACTGTTTTTT
clone size: many; D gene: .; V gene: TRBV7-9; J gene: TRBJ1-1; CDR3 protein: CASSLAARSTEAFF; CDR3 DNA: TGTGCCAGCAGCTTAGCGGCCCGAAGCACTGAAGCTTTCTTT
clone size: .; D gene: .; V gene: TRBV6-2/TRBV6-3; J gene: TRBJ1-5; CDR3 protein: CASGYGRGPTPQHF; CDR3 DNA: TGTGCCAGCGGTTACGGGCGGGGGCCTACACCCCAGCATTTT
clone size: many; D gene: TRBD1; V gene: TRBV2; J gene: TRBJ1-2; CDR3 protein: CASSSDRSYGYTF; CDR3 DNA: TGTGCCAGCAGTTCGGACAGGTCCTATGGCTACACCTTC
clone size: many; D gene: TRBD2; V gene: TRBV27; J gene: TRBJ2-3; CDR3 protein: CASTTLAGVGQDTQYF; CDR3 DNA: TGTGCCAGCACCACTCTAGCGGGAGTAGGACAAGATACGCAGTATTTT
clone size: many; D gene: .; V gene: TRBV28; J gene: TRBJ2-1; CDR3 protein: CASSLLAEQFF; CDR3 DNA: TGTGCCAGCAGTTTACTAGCGGAGCAGTTCTTC
clone size: many; D gene: .; V gene: TRBV6-1; J gene: TRBJ1-1; CDR3 protein: CASSEEPPPSTEAFF; CDR3 DNA: TGTGCCAGCAGTGAAGAACCTCCACCGAGCACTGAAGCTTTCTTT
clone size: .; D gene: TRBD1; V gene: TRBV7-3; J gene: TRBJ2-2; CDR3 protein: CASRSGTGGSRELFF; CDR3 DNA: TGTGCCAGCAGGTCAGGGACAGGGGGATCAAGGGAGCTGTTTTTT
clone size: few; D gene: .; V gene: TRBV2; J gene: TRBJ1-6; CDR3 protein: CASSEASGQGSPLHF; CDR3 DNA: TGTGCCAGCAGTGAAGCGTCGGGACAAGGCTCACCCCTCCACTTT
clone size: many; D gene: .; V gene: TRBV6-6; J gene: TRBJ1-1; CDR3 protein: CASSSRPTEAFF; CDR3 DNA: TGTGCCAGCAGTTCCAGGCCAACTGAAGCTTTCTTT